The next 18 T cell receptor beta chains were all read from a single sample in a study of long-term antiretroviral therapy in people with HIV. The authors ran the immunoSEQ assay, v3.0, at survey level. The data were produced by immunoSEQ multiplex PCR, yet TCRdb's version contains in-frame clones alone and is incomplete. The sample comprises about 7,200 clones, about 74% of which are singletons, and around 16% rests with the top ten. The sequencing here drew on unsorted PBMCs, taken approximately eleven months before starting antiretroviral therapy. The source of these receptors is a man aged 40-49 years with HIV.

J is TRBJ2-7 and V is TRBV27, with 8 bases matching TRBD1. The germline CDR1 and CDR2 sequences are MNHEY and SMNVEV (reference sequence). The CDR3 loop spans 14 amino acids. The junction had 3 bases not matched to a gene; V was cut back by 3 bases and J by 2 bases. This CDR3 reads CASSFWTGPYEQYF. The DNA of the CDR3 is TGTGCCAGCAGTTTCTGGACAGGGCCCTACGAGCAGTACTTC.

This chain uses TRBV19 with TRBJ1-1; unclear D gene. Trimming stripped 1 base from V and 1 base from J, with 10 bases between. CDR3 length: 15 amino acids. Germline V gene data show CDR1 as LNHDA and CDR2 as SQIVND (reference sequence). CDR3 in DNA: TGTGCCAGTAGTATAGGGGCTTCAGGGAACACTGAAGCTTTCTTT. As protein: CASSIGASGNTEAFF.

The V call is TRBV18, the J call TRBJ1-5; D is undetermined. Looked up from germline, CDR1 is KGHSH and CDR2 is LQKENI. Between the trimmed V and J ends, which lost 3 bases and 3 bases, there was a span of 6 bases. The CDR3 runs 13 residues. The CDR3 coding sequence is TGTGCCAGCTCACCTGGAGACAATCAGCCCCAGCATTTT. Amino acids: CASSPGDNQPQHF.

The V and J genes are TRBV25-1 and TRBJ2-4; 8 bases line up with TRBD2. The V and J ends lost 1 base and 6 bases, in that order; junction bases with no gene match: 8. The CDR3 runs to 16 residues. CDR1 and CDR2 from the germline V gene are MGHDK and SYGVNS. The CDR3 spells CASSESGGGIGNIQYF. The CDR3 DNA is TGTGCCAGCAGTGAATCTGGCGGGGGGATAGGAAACATTCAGTACTTC.

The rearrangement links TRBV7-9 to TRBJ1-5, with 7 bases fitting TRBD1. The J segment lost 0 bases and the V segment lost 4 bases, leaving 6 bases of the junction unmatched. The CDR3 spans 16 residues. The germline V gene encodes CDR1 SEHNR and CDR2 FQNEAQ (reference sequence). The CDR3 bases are TGTGCCAGCAGCTCCCGGGACAGTTATAGCAATCAGCCCCAGCATTTT. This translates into CASSSRDSYSNQPQHF.

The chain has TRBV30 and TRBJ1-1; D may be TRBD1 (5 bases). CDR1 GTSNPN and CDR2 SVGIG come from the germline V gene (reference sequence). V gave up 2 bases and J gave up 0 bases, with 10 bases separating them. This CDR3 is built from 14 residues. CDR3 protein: CAWSSGLLNTEAFF. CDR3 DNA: TGTGCCTGGAGTTCGGGGCTTTTGAACACTGAAGCTTTCTTT.

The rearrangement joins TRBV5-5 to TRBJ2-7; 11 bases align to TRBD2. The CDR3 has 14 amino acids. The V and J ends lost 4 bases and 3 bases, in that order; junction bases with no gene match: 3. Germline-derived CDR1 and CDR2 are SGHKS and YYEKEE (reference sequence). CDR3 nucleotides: TGTGCCAGCAGCCCAACTAGCGGGGGCTACGAGCAGTACTTC. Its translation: CASSPTSGGYEQYF.

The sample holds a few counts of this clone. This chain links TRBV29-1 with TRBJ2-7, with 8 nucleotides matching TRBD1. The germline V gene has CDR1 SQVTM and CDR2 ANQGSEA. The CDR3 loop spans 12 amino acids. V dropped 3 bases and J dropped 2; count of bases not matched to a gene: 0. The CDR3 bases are TGCAGCGTTGAGGGACAGGCCTACGAGCAGTACTTC. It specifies CSVEGQAYEQYF.

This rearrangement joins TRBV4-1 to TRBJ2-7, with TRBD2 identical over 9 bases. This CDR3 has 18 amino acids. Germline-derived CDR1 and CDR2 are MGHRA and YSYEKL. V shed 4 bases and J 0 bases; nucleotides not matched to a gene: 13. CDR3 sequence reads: CASSPSLAGALFSYEQYF. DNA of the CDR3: TGCGCCAGCAGCCCTTCTTTAGCGGGGGCCCTATTCTCCTACGAGCAGTACTTC.

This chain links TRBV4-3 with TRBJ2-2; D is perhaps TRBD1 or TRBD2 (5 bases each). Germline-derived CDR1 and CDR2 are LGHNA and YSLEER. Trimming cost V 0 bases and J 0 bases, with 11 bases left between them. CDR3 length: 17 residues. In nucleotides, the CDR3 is TGCGCCAGCAGCCAAGAGTCCGGGGCAGCGAACACCGGGGAGCTGTTTTTT. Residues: CASSQESGAANTGELFF.

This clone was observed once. The CDR3 region is CASSLGFWAPNTEAFF. The CDR3 coding sequence is TGTGCCAGCAGCTTAGGTTTCTGGGCTCCGAACACTGAAGCTTTCTTT. The chain joins TRBV7-2 to TRBJ1-1; no definite D call. CDR1 is SGHTA, CDR2 FQGNSA, per germline. The CDR3 extends over 16 amino acids. With 1 base removed from V and 1 base from J, the gap between germline ends came to 13 bases.

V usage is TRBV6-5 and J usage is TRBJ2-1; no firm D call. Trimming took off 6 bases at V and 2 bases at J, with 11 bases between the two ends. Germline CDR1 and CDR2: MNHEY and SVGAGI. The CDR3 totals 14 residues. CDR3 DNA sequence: TGTGCCAGCAGCTTAGACCGCACCTACAATGAGCAGTTCTTC. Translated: CASSLDRTYNEQFF.

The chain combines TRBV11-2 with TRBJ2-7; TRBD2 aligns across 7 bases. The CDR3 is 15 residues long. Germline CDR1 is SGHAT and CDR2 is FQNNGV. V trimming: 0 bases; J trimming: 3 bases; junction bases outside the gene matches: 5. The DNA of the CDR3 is TGTGCCAGCAGCTTAGACCCTAGCGGCTTCTACGAGCAGTACTTC. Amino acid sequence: CASSLDPSGFYEQYF.

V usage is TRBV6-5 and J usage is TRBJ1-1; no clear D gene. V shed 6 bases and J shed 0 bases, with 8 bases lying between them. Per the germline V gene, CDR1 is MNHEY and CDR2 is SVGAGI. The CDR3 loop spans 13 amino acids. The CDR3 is CASRGELNTEAFF. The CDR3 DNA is TGTGCCAGCAGGGGAGAGCTGAACACTGAAGCTTTCTTT.

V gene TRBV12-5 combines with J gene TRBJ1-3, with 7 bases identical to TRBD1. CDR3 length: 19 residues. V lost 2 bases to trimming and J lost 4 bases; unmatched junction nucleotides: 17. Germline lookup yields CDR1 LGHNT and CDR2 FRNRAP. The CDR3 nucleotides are TGTGCTAGTGGTTTGTCCACGGGTCTTGACAGGGTGTTAGGAAACACCATATATTTT. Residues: CASGLSTGLDRVLGNTIYF. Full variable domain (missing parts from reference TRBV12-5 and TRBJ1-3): DARVTQTPRHKVTEMGQEVTMRCQPILGHNTVFWYRQTMMQGLELLAYFRNRAPLDDSGMPKDRFSAEMPDATLATLKIQPSEPRDSAVYFCASGLSTGLDRVLGNTIYFGEGSWLTVV.

CDR3 coding DNA: TGTGCCAGCAGTTACTCGCAGGGGGCCAGCGAGCAGTACTTC. The encoded protein is CASSYSQGASEQYF. V and J are TRBV6-5 and TRBJ2-7; 8 bases are shared with TRBD1. Germline V gene data show CDR1 as MNHEY and CDR2 as SVGAGI. Unmatched junction bases numbered 4, after V lost 0 bases and J lost 6 bases. The CDR3 is made up of 14 amino acids.

This CDR3 is CASSLATPGQGSYEQYF. In DNA form, the CDR3 reads TGTGCCAGCAGCTTAGCAACTCCGGGACAGGGAAGCTACGAGCAGTACTTC. The chain couples TRBV11-2 to TRBJ2-7, with 9 bases lining up with TRBD1. This CDR3 is built from 17 residues. V dropped 1 base and J dropped 3; count of bases not matched to a gene: 10. In germline, CDR1 is SGHAT, CDR2 FQNNGV.

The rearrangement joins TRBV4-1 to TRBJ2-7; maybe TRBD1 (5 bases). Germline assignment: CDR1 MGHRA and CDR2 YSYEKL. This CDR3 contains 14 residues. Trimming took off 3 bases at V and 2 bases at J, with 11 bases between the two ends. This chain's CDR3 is CASSQAAGPYEQYF. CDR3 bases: TGCGCCAGCAGCCAGGCGGCAGGGCCCTACGAGCAGTACTTC.